This TCR beta chain was identified in a study of neurological immune-mediated disorders. Study results and limitations: HTLV-1-associated myelopathy led in TCR clonal expansion, while multiple sclerosis ranked lowest, below healthy controls.

This clonotype came up many times. What it recognizes is unknown. V gave up 6 bases and J gave up 3 bases, with 12 bases separating them. Looked up from germline, CDR1 is SNHLY and CDR2 is FYNNEI. This CDR3 has 13 amino acids. The cDNA came from 5'RACE, which used 10-nucleotide random UMIs. Every sequencing run produced over 160 million TCR-beta sequences, and the sequences from any one run covered 15-18 subjects. Each CDR3 protein is one row after TCRdb ran MiXCR on the 5' RACE reads. Of approximately 100,000 distinct CDR3 sequences listed, under 4.5% are singletons. The specimen sequenced was PBMCs. The V gene is TRBV2, the J gene TRBJ2-7, with D unresolved. The TCR sequence derives from a woman aged 45-65 years with multiple sclerosis. This chain's CDR3 is CASRQTGLYEQYF. The CDR3 region has the DNA TGTGCCAGCAGACAGACTGGGCTCTACGAGCAGTACTTC.